Shown below are 2 T cell receptor beta chains from a single sample sequenced in a study of cytomegalovirus exposure and HLA in healthy donors. A multiplex PCR was run with 60 Vbeta primers and 13 Jbeta primers. TCRdb's copy holds only in-frame clones and misses some; the assay was immunoSEQ multiplex PCR. The sample has around 160,000 clones, around 78% seen once; the top ten hold 3%. The sample was PBMCs. The receptors derive from a man between 35 and 55 years old in good health and CMV-seropositive.

The chain joins TRBV30 to TRBJ1-2; TRBD1 matches 9 bases. This CDR3 contains 15 residues. Germline CDR1 and CDR2: GTSNPN and SVGIG (reference sequence). The V segment lost 1 base and the J segment 8 bases; nucleotides outside the gene matches: 11. For the CDR3, the DNA is TGTGCCTGGAGTGGACCGGGACAGGGAACGGGAGGCTACACCTTC. Its protein product is CAWSGPGQGTGGYTF.

The chain couples TRBV19 to TRBJ1-3; tentatively, D is TRBD1 (5 bases). The CDR3 runs to 16 residues. Per germline, CDR1 LNHDA and CDR2 SQIVND (reference sequence). Deletions cut 6 bases from V and 0 bases from J, with 15 bases between. The CDR3 sequence is CASSLNPGISGNTIYF. The DNA of the CDR3 is TGTGCCAGTAGCCTTAACCCAGGGATCTCTGGAAACACCATATATTTT. Variable domain in full (rest from reference TRBV19 and TRBJ1-3): DGGITQSPKYLFRKEGQNVTLSCEQNLNHDAMYWYRQDPGQGLRLIYYSQIVNDFQKGDIAEGYSVSREKKESFPLTVTSAQKNPTAFYLCASSLNPGISGNTIYFGEGSWLTVV.